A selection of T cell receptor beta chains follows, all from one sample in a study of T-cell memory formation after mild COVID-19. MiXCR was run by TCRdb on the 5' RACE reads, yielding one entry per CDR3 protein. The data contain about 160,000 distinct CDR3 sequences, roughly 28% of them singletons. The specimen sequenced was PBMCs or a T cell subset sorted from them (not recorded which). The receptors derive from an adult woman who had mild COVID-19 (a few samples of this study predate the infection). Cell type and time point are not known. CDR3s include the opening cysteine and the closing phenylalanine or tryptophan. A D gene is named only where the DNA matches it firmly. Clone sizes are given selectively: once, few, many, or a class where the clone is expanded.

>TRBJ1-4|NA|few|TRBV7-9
TGTGCCAGCAGCCCCAACGGGGGGGTCCATGGTGAAAAACTGTTTTTT
CASSPNGGVHGEKLFF
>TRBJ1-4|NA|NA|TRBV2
TGTGCCAGCAGTGAAGCGCTAAGCGGGGGAAAACTGTTTTTT
CASSEALSGGKLFF
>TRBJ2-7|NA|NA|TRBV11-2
TGTGCCAGCAGCCGTGGGACTCGTGCCTACGAGCAGTACTTC
CASSRGTRAYEQYF
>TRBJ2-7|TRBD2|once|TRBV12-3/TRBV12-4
TGTGCCAGCAGTTTCGGCGGGAGGAACCGCGAGCAGTACTTC
CASSFGGRNREQYF
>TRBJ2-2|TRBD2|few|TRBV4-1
TGCGCCAGCAGCCAAGATTCCCGACTAGCTGGCGGGGAGCTGTTTTTT
CASSQDSRLAGGELFF
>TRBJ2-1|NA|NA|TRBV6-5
TGTGCCAGCAGTTACGAGAGCTCCTACAATGAGCAGTTCTTC
CASSYESSYNEQFF
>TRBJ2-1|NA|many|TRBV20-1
TGCAGTGCTAGAGAAGATGGGAATGAGCAGTTCTTC
CSAREDGNEQFF
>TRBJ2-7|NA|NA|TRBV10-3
TGTGCCATCAGTGAGTTGGGGCCAGCGACAGAGCAGTACTTC
CAISELGPATEQYF
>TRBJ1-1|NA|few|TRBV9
TGTGCCAGCAGCCCACAAACGGGGCTTGACACTGAAGCTTTCTTT
CASSPQTGLDTEAFF
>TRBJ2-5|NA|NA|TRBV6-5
TGTGCCAGCACCCAAGGGGGGGTTCAAGAGACCCAGTACTTC
CASTQGGVQETQYF
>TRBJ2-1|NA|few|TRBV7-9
TGTGCCAGCAGCCTAACCGGGACAAGAGGCGCAAATGAGCAGTTCTTC
CASSLTGTRGANEQFF
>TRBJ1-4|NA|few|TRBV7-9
TGTGCCAGCAGCTCGACAGGAAGGGATGAAAAACTGTTTTTT
CASSSTGRDEKLFF
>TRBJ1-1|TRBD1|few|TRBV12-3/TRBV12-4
TGTGCCAGCAGCCAAGGGACAGGGGTAGCAAACACTGAAGCTTTCTTT
CASSQGTGVANTEAFF
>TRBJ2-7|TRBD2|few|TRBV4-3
TGCGCCAGCAGCCGAGAGCGGGAGGCTCCCTACGAGCAGTACTTC
CASSREREAPYEQYF
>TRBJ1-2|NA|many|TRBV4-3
TGCGCCAGCAGCCAAGATGGGGCAGTCCAGACAACAGCTAACTATGGCTACACCTTC
CASSQDGAVQTTANYGYTF
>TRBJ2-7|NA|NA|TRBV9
TGTGCCAGCAGCGGGGGAGCCTCCGAGCAGTACTTC
CASSGGASEQYF
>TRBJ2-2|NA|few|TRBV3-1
TGTGCCAGCAGCCCTATGAGGGAGGTCACCGGGGAGCTGTTTTTT
CASSPMREVTGELFF
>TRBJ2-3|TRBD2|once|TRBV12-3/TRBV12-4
TGTGCCAGCAGTTTCCCGGATGGGGCGGGGGGAGTGGATACGCAGTATTTT
CASSFPDGAGGVDTQYF
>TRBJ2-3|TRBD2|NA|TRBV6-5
TGTGCCAGCAGTTACGCAGGGACTAGCGGGAGCGCCGATACGCAGTATTTT
CASSYAGTSGSADTQYF
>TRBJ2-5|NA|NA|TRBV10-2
TGCGCCAGCAGAAGCGGGTCCCAAGAGACCCAGTACTTC
CASRSGSQETQYF
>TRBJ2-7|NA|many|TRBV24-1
TGTGCCACCAGTGCCGGATCCTACGAGCAGTACTTC
CATSAGSYEQYF
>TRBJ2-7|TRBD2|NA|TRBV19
TGTGCCAGTAGTACGGGACTAGGGTTCCACGAGCAGTACTTC
CASSTGLGFHEQYF
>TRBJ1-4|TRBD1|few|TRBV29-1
TGCAGCGTCGGGACAGGCCTTGAAAAACTGTTTTTT
CSVGTGLEKLFF
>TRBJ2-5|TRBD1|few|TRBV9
TGTGCCAGCAGCCCCACAGGGGTAGAGACCCAGTACTTC
CASSPTGVETQYF
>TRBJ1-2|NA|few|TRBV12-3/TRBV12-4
TGTGCCAGCAGTTTAGCGGGGGGCTCAGGCTACACCTTC
CASSLAGGSGYTF
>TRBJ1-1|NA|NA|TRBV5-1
TGCGCCAGCAGCTTGTTACAAGGTCCGAACACTGAAGCTTTCTTT
CASSLLQGPNTEAFF
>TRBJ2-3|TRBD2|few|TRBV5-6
TGTGCCAGCAGCCTCCGGAGCGGGGGAACAGATACGCAGTATTTT
CASSLRSGGTDTQYF
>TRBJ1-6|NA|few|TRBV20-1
TGCAGTGCTAGAGATGGGGGGGAGCCTAATTCACCCCTCCACTTT
CSARDGGEPNSPLHF
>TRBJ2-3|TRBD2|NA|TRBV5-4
TGTGCCAGCAGCAATATAGCGGGGGGGCGAACAGATACGCAGTATTTT
CASSNIAGGRTDTQYF
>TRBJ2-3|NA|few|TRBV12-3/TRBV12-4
TGTGCCAGCACCTTTCGCAGGACTGGACGCACAGATACGCAGTATTTT
CASTFRRTGRTDTQYF
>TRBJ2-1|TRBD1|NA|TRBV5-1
TGCGCCAGCAGCCCTCTGGGACAGTTTGGTGAGCAGTTCTTC
CASSPLGQFGEQFF
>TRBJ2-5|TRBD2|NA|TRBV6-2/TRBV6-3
TGTGCCAGCAGTTGGACTAGCGGGGGAAAGACCCAGTACTTC
CASSWTSGGKTQYF
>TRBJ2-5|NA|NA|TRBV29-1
TGCAGCGTTGAAGATAATACGGAGACCCAGTACTTC
CSVEDNTETQYF
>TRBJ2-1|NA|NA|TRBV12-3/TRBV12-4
TGTGCCAGCAGGCCTCCGGGACCCTCCGGCAATGAGCAGTTCTTC
CASRPPGPSGNEQFF
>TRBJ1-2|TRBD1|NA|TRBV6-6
TGTGCCAGCACCTCGGACAGGGCTAACTATGGCTACACCTTC
CASTSDRANYGYTF
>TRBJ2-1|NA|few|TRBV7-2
TGTGCCAGCAGCCTCTCCGAGACTAGCTACAATGAGCAGTTCTTC
CASSLSETSYNEQFF
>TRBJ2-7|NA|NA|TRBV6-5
TGTGCCAGCAGTTCGCCCCACGGCTACGAGCAGTACTTC
CASSSPHGYEQYF
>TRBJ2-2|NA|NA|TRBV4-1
TGCGCCAGCAGCCTTCGACAGTCGAACACCGGGGAGCTGTTTTTT
CASSLRQSNTGELFF
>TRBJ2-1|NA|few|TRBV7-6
TGTGCCAGCAGCTCCTCCCGGCAGACTTTCTTCAATGAGCAGTTCTTC
CASSSSRQTFFNEQFF
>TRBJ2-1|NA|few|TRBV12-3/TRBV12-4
TGTGCCACCACCCTAACTAGCTCGAATGAGCAGTTCTTC
CATTLTSSNEQFF
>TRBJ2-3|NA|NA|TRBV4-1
TGCGCCAGCAGCCAAGGGGAGGGCACAGATACGCAGTATTTT
CASSQGEGTDTQYF
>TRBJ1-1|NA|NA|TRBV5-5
TGTGCCAGCAGCCCTGGGGCAGCCTTTGAAGCTTTCTTT
CASSPGAAFEAFF